This T cell receptor (beta chain) was retrieved from a study of T cell responses to AZD1222 COVID-19 vaccine. Trimming removed 4 bases from V and 3 bases from J; junction bases left unmatched: 9. The CDR3 is 16 residues long. In germline, CDR1 is SGHRS, CDR2 YFSETQ. Assay used: immunoSEQ multiplex PCR; TCRdb lists only in-frame clones, some missing. This repertoire shows 70,000 to 95,000 clones, roughly nine tenths found once; its top ten account for about 2.5%. With respect to this clone: Its antigen is not identified.

General observations from the study: The study found Spike-specific TCR breadth and depth rose after two AZD1222 doses. Repertoires were sampled only after the peak T cell response. Recipients of AZD1222 seropositive at baseline numbered only five or six. Donors were chiefly white British, with a greater number of females, and clonal diversity was perhaps underestimated.

Source: peripheral blood, taken 28 days after the second AZD1222 dose. The sequence derives from an adult who received the AZD1222 COVID-19 vaccine. J is TRBJ1-3 and V is TRBV5-1; 8 bases are shared with TRBD1. CDR3 protein: CASSLGTGAVGNTIYF. The CDR3 DNA is TGCGCCAGCAGCCTAGGGACAGGAGCTGTTGGAAACACCATATATTTT.